The T cell receptor (beta chain) described here comes from a study of T cell clones after liver transplantation. Study details: As an antigen-independent comparator, third-party-reactive TCRbeta sequences came from pre-transplant mixed lymphocyte reactions.

Sequenced by immunoSEQ multiplex PCR; TCRdb stores in-frame clones only, minus some. The data show about 120,000 clones, over 75% seen once. V was trimmed by 4 bases and J by 2 bases, leaving 9 bases between them. The CDR3 has 13 residues. Germline V CDR1 and CDR2: LNHDA, SQIVND (reference sequence). Study observations and caveats: Graft donor-reactive T cells may have migrated into the graft rather than being deleted. These preliminary findings come from unstandardized post-transplant sampling times.

To note about this clone: Its antigen is currently unknown.

The source is a human patient who received a liver transplant. Among the T cells, some may be from the graft donor. The sample in question was CD4+ T cells from blood, obtained 12 months after liver transplant. V usage is TRBV19 and J usage is TRBJ2-7; D is ambiguous. CDR3 sequence (DNA): TGTGCCAGTAGTAGACTCTTTGCCTACGAGCAGTACTTC. Translation: CASSRLFAYEQYF.